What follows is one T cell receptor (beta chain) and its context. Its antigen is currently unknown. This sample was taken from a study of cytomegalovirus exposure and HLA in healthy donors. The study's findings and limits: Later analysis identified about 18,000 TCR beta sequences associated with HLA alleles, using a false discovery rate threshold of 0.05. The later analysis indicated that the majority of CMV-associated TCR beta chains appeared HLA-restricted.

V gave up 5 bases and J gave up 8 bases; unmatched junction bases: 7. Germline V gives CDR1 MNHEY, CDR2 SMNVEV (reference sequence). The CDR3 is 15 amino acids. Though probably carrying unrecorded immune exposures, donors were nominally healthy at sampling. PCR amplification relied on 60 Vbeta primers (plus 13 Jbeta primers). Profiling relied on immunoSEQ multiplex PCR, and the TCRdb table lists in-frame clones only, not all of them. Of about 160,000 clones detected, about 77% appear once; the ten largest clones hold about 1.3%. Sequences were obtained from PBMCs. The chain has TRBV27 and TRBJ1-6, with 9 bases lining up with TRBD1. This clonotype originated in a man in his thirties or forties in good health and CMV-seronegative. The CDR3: CASSPGQGYDSPLHF. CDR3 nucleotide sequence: TGTGCCAGCAGTCCCGGACAGGGGTATGATTCACCCCTCCACTTT.